A single T cell receptor (beta chain) is shown here with its context. The antigen is not known. The data derive from a study of cytomegalovirus exposure and HLA in healthy donors. General study points: A list of approximately 150 TCR beta chains associated with cytomegalovirus was given. A few chains tied to CMV proved CMV antigen-specific in vitro.

The PCR contained 60 Vbeta and 13 Jbeta primers. Profiling relied on immunoSEQ multiplex PCR, and the TCRdb table lists in-frame clones only, not all of them. The table has approximately 77,000 clones, roughly four fifths seen once. This CDR3 is built from 18 residues. V gave up 7 bases and J gave up 4 bases, with 26 bases separating them. This TCR was recovered from a male donor in good health and CMV-seropositive. The J gene is TRBJ2-1, the V gene TRBV23-1, with a weak D call TRBD2 (6 bases). TRBV23-1 is identified as an open reading frame with a role that is uncertain. Specimen: PBMCs. DNA of the CDR3: TGCGCCAGCATTCCCAATGACCGCGCGGCCGGGGGTTACAATGAGCAGTTCTTC. It is translated as CASIPNDRAAGGYNEQFF.